Below are 21 T cell receptor beta chains sequenced from a single sample in a study of blood T cells in healthy people across ages. A J-beta primer mix and a sample-barcoded 5' primer were used in a second PCR of about 6 to 12 cycles. TCRdb used MiXCR to reprocess the 5' RACE reads, holding one entry per CDR3 protein. The table records 780,000 or so distinct CDR3 sequences, roughly three fifths of them present only once. Sequencing was done on a sample of blood. All receptors come from a man in his forties in good health.

The chain couples TRBV4-2 to TRBJ1-4; 8 bases map to TRBD1. Germline V lookup: CDR1 LGHNA, CDR2 YNFKEQ. V lost 4 bases, J lost 7 bases, and 11 bases stayed unmatched. CDR3 length equals 16 residues. CDR3 coding DNA: TGTGCCAGCAGCCCCAACCGGGCAGGGGGCGGTGAAAAACTGTTTTTT. Protein: CASSPNRAGGGEKLFF.

The gene calls are TRBV6-5 and TRBJ2-1, with 7 positions matching TRBD2. J gave up 2 bases and V 2 bases, and 3 bases lay outside the gene matches. Germline loops: CDR1 MNHEY, CDR2 SVGAGI. The length of the CDR3 is 15 residues. CDR3 sequence reads: CASSYGGGTYNEQFF. The CDR3 region has the DNA TGTGCCAGCAGTTACGGCGGGGGAACCTACAATGAGCAGTTCTTC.

J is TRBJ2-1 and V is TRBV7-3; possible D gene TRBD1, 7 bases. This CDR3 spans 17 amino acids. V lost 5 bases to trimming and J lost 7 bases, with 24 bases between them. The germline V gene encodes CDR1 SGHTA and CDR2 FQGTGA. Here the CDR3 DNA reads TGTGCCAGCAGCCCGCAGACCGGGACAGTTGGACTAAATGAGCAGTTCTTC. Its protein is CASSPQTGTVGLNEQFF.

The V gene is TRBV3-1, the J gene TRBJ2-1; weak D call: TRBD2 (6 bases). The CDR3 spans 13 residues. Germline CDR1 LGHDT, CDR2 YNNKEL (reference sequence). Deletions cut 3 bases from V and 7 bases from J, with 10 bases between. CDR3 DNA: TGTGCCAGCAGCCATACTAGCTGTAATGAGCAGTTCTTC. Translating it yields CASSHTSCNEQFF.

The chain is built from TRBV25-1 and TRBJ2-5; 7 bases are shared with TRBD1. This CDR3 comprises 15 residues. The germline V gene encodes CDR1 MGHDK and CDR2 SYGVNS. Germline trimming cut 10 bases from V and 0 bases from J; bases unmatched to any gene: 11. The CDR3 DNA reads TGTGCCACAAGTCGGGACAGACAGTACCAAGAGACCCAGTACTTC. Amino acid sequence: CATSRDRQYQETQYF.

The genes are TRBV4-1 and TRBJ2-3, with D uncertain. With 0 bases removed from V and 5 bases from J, the gap between germline ends came to 18 bases. Germline loops: CDR1 MGHRA, CDR2 YSYEKL. This CDR3 has 17 residues. Here the CDR3 DNA reads TGCGCCAGCAGCCAAGATCTGGGCACCCCTAAAGGAGATACGCAGTATTTT. Its protein is CASSQDLGTPKGDTQYF.

J is TRBJ1-6 and V is TRBV6-6; TRBD1 matches 7 bases. The CDR3 extends over 14 amino acids. Trimming at V came to 6 bases and at J to 7 bases, leaving 6 bases not matched to a gene. Germline loops: CDR1 MNHNY, CDR2 SVGAGI (reference sequence). The CDR3 sequence is CASRSGTENSPLHF. CDR3 nucleotide sequence: TGTGCCAGCAGATCCGGGACAGAGAATTCACCCCTCCACTTT.

The sample holds one count of this clonotype. CDR3 residues: CSVEEAGLTYGYTF. DNA of the CDR3: TGCAGCGTTGAAGAAGCGGGCCTGACGTATGGCTACACCTTC. This chain joins TRBV29-1 and TRBJ1-2, with D unresolved. CDR1 and CDR2 (germline): SQVTM, ANQGSEA. CDR3 length: 14 amino acids. The V end lost 0 bases, the J end lost 5 bases, and 13 bases lay between the germline ends.

The chain recombines TRBV5-1 with TRBJ1-4, with D unresolved. The V and J ends lost 0 bases and 5 bases respectively, with 5 bases between them. Germline V gives CDR1 SGHRS, CDR2 YFSETQ. There are 13 residues in the CDR3. DNA of the CDR3: TGCGCCAGCAGCTTGGTTGAAAATGAAAAACTGTTTTTT. It codes for CASSLVENEKLFF. Combining the CDR3 with reference TRBV5-1 and TRBJ1-4 gives the whole variable domain KAGVTQTPRYLIKTRGQQVTLSCSPISGHRSVSWYQQTPGQGLQFLFEYFSETQRNKGNFPGRFSGRQFSNSRSEMNVSTLELGDSALYLCASSLVENEKLFFGSGTQLSVL.

The chain has TRBV10-3 and TRBJ2-3, with 7 bases identical to TRBD2. CDR3 length: 14 amino acids. V dropped 8 bases and J dropped 4; count of bases not matched to a gene: 9. CDR1 and CDR2 (germline): ENHRY, SYGVKD. CDR3 sequence (DNA): TGTGCCATCTTGGGCGGGAGAAGTTCAGATACGCAGTATTTT. It yields the protein CAILGGRSSDTQYF.

The V gene is TRBV6-2 or TRBV6-3, the J gene TRBJ2-1; TRBD1 matches 10 bases. CDR3 length: 15 residues. V lost 1 base, J lost 7 bases, and 4 bases stayed unmatched. Germline CDR1 MNHEY, CDR2 SVGEGT. The CDR3, as DNA: TGTGCCAGCAGTTACTATGACAGGGGGCAAAATGAGCAGTTCTTC. Translating gives CASSYYDRGQNEQFF.

The J gene is TRBJ2-1, the V gene TRBV18; 10 nucleotides agree with TRBD1. The CDR3 sequence is 14 residues long. Losses at the gene ends were 6 bases for V and 4 bases for J; bases not matched to a gene: 3. CDR1 is KGHSH, CDR2 LQKENI, per germline. The CDR3, as DNA: TGTGCCAGCTCGGGGGACAGGGGTTACAATGAGCAGTTCTTC. Its translation: CASSGDRGYNEQFF.

This clonotype has at least ten counts. This rearrangement joins TRBV4-2 to TRBJ2-5; tentatively, D is TRBD2 (5 bases). Deletions cut 0 bases from V and 1 base from J, with 9 bases between. Looked up from germline, CDR1 is LGHNA and CDR2 is YNFKEQ. CDR3 length equals 15 residues. The CDR3 spells CASSQDPTTQETQYF. The CDR3 DNA sequence: TGTGCCAGCAGCCAAGACCCGACTACCCAAGAGACCCAGTACTTC.

The V call is TRBV9, the J call TRBJ1-6; no reliable D call. V lost 4 bases, J lost 6 bases, and 8 bases lay in between. Germline V gene lookup returns CDR1 SGDLS and CDR2 YYNGEE. The CDR3 has 13 residues. The CDR3 sequence is CASSPYSNSPLHF. For the CDR3, the DNA is TGTGCCAGCAGCCCATATTCTAATTCACCCCTCCACTTT.

V is TRBV20-1 and J is TRBJ1-2, with 11 bases fitting TRBD1. The V gene end was trimmed by 5 bases and the J gene end by 5 bases; junction bases not matched to a gene: 10. CDR1 is DFQATT and CDR2 is SNEGSKA in the germline V gene (reference sequence). The CDR3 runs 15 residues. Here the CDR3 reads CSAELEGQGGYGYTF. CDR3 DNA sequence: TGCAGTGCTGAGTTAGAGGGACAGGGGGGGTATGGCTACACCTTC.

V gene TRBV7-3 combines with J gene TRBJ1-4, with 8 bases that match TRBD1. The V gene end was trimmed by 3 bases and the J gene end by 6 bases; junction bases not matched to a gene: 6. Germline CDR1 reads SGHTA; CDR2 reads FQGTGA. The CDR3 has 15 residues. CDR3 nucleotide sequence: TGTGCCAGCAGCTTCCCGACAGGGGTTTATGAAAAACTGTTTTTT. Translation: CASSFPTGVYEKLFF.

The chain carries TRBV29-1 and TRBJ1-1, with TRBD1 matching 7 bases. The CDR3 contains 13 residues. V shed 7 bases and J 3 bases; nucleotides not matched to a gene: 8. Germline V gives CDR1 SQVTM, CDR2 ANQGSEA. CDR3 sequence: CSGKAGGDTEAFF. CDR3 sequence (DNA): TGCAGCGGCAAGGCAGGGGGAGACACTGAAGCTTTCTTT.

For the CDR3, the DNA is TGCAGTGCTAGAGGCCCTAGTTTGGATACGCAGTATTTT. Translated: CSARGPSLDTQYF. The chain carries TRBV20-1 and TRBJ2-3; D gene unclear. The CDR3 sequence is 13 residues long. V was trimmed by 1 base and J by 6 bases, leaving 11 bases between them. CDR1 DFQATT and CDR2 SNEGSKA come from the germline V gene (reference sequence).

This clonotype turned up a few times. The chain couples TRBV9 to TRBJ1-2, with D possibly being TRBD1 (5 bases). The CDR3 is made up of 14 amino acids. V lost 5 bases to trimming and J lost 6 bases, with 17 bases between them. Germline V CDR1 and CDR2: SGDLS, YYNGEE. DNA for the CDR3: TGTGCCAGCAGGAAGGGGCCGCCTAGCGATGGCTACACCTTC. Protein sequence: CASRKGPPSDGYTF.

This chain links TRBV28 with TRBJ1-5; unclear D gene. Trimming took 6 bases from V and 1 from J, leaving 13 bases between them. Germline V gives CDR1 MDHEN, CDR2 SYDVKM. The CDR3 totals 15 residues. The CDR3 loop is CASRRSLGSNQPQHF. DNA for the CDR3: TGTGCCAGCAGACGATCTCTGGGGAGCAATCAGCCCCAGCATTTT.

V is TRBV7-9 and J is TRBJ2-7; TRBD1 might be the D (6 bases). Judging by the DNA end, TRBJ2-5 fits better; the J call may be wrong. Looked up from germline, CDR1 is SEHNR and CDR2 is FQNEAQ (reference sequence). The CDR3 sequence is 12 residues long. The CDR3 nucleotides are TGTGCCAGCAGACTGGAACAGGGGACCCAGTACTTC. Translating it yields CASRLEQGTQYF.